This TCR beta chain is drawn from a study of blood T cell repertoires in COVID-19. Turning to the study itself: Collection of acute and convalescent COVID-19 samples took place in the United States, Italy and Spain.

Grouping used clinical history reported by participants in a survey and questionnaire. The CDR3 extends over 17 amino acids. CDR1 is SGHAT and CDR2 is FQNNGV in the germline V gene. The V gene end was trimmed by 5 bases and the J gene end by 8 bases; junction bases not matched to a gene: 17. Sequenced by immunoSEQ multiplex PCR; TCRdb stores in-frame clones only, minus some. Of 160,000 or so clones listed, more than 75% are singletons. This clonotype was sampled from a human donor with acute COVID-19. The donor label of this sample is uncertain. V gene TRBV11-2 combines with J gene TRBJ1-4, with 7 bases that match TRBD1. The sample taken for sequencing was PBMCs or T cells enriched from blood (not recorded which). The CDR3 DNA sequence: TGTGCCAGCAGCCCCCAGAGACAGGGAAGAAGACGAGAAAAACTGTTTTTT. Amino acid sequence: CASSPQRQGRRREKLFF.